Presented here are 12 T cell receptor beta chains from one specimen sequenced in a study of metastatic and nonmetastatic thyroid tumors. Patients had received no treatment of any kind before thyroid surgery. MiXCR was used by TCRdb to re-call the PCR reads. The data hold tens of thousands of clones, with roughly 20% observed a single time. Sample: blood. These receptors came from a female donor with papillary thyroid cancer or a benign thyroid nodule (not recorded which). Some clones in this sample may be carry-over from other donors' samples.

This clone has a count of ten or more. The rearrangement uses TRBV27 and TRBJ2-2; 10 bases fit TRBD1. Germline V gene data show CDR1 as MNHEY and CDR2 as SMNVEV (reference sequence). The CDR3 has 14 amino acids. With 9 bases clipped from V and 4 bases from J, the junction kept 5 bases outside the gene matches. CDR3 nucleotide sequence: TGTGCCAGTCTAGGACAGGGGGGCACCGGGGAGCTGTTTTTT. Its translation is CASLGQGGTGELFF.

This clone has at least ten counts. This chain connects TRBV12-3 or TRBV12-4 to TRBJ1-2; unclear D gene. Trimming took off 1 base at V and 8 bases at J, with 11 bases between the two ends. This CDR3 comprises 13 residues. CDR3 residues: CASSLGAQRGYTF. CDR3 DNA sequence: TGTGCCAGCAGTTTAGGGGCACAGAGGGGCTACACCTTC.

This chain uses TRBV11-1 with TRBJ1-3, with 9 positions matching TRBD1. The germline V gene has CDR1 SGHAT and CDR2 FQDESV (reference sequence). V was clipped by 0 bases and J by 4 bases; unmatched bases: 4. The CDR3 runs to 16 residues. CDR3 sequence: CASSLAAGQGGNTIYF. As DNA, the CDR3 is TGTGCCAGCAGCTTAGCTGCGGGACAGGGCGGAAACACCATATATTTT. Combining the CDR3 with reference TRBV11-1 and TRBJ1-3 gives the whole variable domain EAEVAQSPRYKITEKSQAVAFWCDPISGHATLYWYRQILGQGPELLVQFQDESVVDDSQLPKDRFSAERLKGVDSTLKIQPAELGDSAMYLCASSLAAGQGGNTIYFGEGSWLTVV.

The table lists this clone with many counts. Being one base from a much bigger clone, this may be a read error. Other DNA sequences in this specimen translate into the identical CDR3. The DNA for the CDR3 is TGTGCCAGCAGCCCCCGACCGTCGACTAACTACGGCTACACCTTC. The encoded protein is CASSPRPSTNYGYTF. The chain has TRBV12-3 or TRBV12-4 and TRBJ1-2; D gene unclear. The CDR3 runs to 15 residues.

Only a few counts were recorded for this clone. The chain couples TRBV19 to TRBJ2-3; D uncertain. The CDR3 is 13 residues long. V was trimmed by 1 base and J by 7 bases, leaving 9 bases between them. Germline lookup yields CDR1 LNHDA and CDR2 SQIVND (reference sequence). CDR3 sequence reads: CASSIVSGYTQYF. The CDR3, as DNA: TGTGCCAGTAGTATAGTATCTGGGTATACGCAGTATTTT.

Ten or more counts support this clone. The genes are TRBV2 and TRBJ1-5, with unresolved D. V gave up 4 bases and J gave up 3 bases, with 10 bases separating them. The CDR3 length is 14 residues. Germline V lookup: CDR1 SNHLY, CDR2 FYNNEI. The CDR3 loop reads CASSGQVINQPQHF. The CDR3 region has the DNA TGTGCCAGCAGTGGTCAGGTAATCAATCAGCCCCAGCATTTT. The full variable domain, with the rest looked up from reference TRBV2 and TRBJ1-5, is EPEVTQTPSHQVTQMGQEVILRCVPISNHLYFYWYRQILGQKVEFLVSFYNNEISEKSEIFDDQFSVERPDGSNFTLKIRSTKLEDSAMYFCASSGQVINQPQHFGDGTRLSIL.

This clone was detected only a few times. The gene calls are TRBV28 and TRBJ2-7; 9 bases are shared with TRBD2. The CDR3 spans 14 residues. J was trimmed by 10 bases and V by 7 bases; bases with no gene match: 14. CDR1 and CDR2 from the germline V gene are MDHEN and SYDVKM. CDR3 DNA sequence: TGTGCCAGCATGGGTAGCGGGAGTGTGCGTGATCAGTACTTC. It codes for CASMGSGSVRDQYF.

This clone was seen ten or more times. The CDR3 DNA is TGTGCCTGGGTCTGGACGGGCACAGATACGCAGTATTTT. Translated, it gives CAWVWTGTDTQYF. The chain recombines TRBV30 with TRBJ2-3; D is unresolved. Germline V lookup: CDR1 GTSNPN, CDR2 SVGIG (reference sequence). The CDR3 covers 13 residues. V was trimmed by 5 bases and J by 1 base, leaving 10 bases between them.

This clone has a count of ten or more. The CDR3 DNA reads TGTGCCAGCAGTGATAGGTACAGAACCTACGAGCAGTACTTC. Translation: CASSDRYRTYEQYF. The chain recombines TRBV25-1 with TRBJ2-7, with D uncertain. Trimming removed 3 bases from V and 2 bases from J, with 11 bases in between. CDR3 length equals 14 residues. Germline-derived CDR1 and CDR2 are MGHDK and SYGVNS.

V gene TRBV3-1 combines with J gene TRBJ1-1; D not resolved. CDR3 size: 15 residues. Germline assignment: CDR1 LGHDT and CDR2 YNNKEL (reference sequence). Trimming cost V 2 bases and J 2 bases, with 12 bases left between them. The CDR3 here is CASSQRAGPNTEAFF. The CDR3 DNA follows: TGTGCCAGCAGCCAAAGGGCAGGCCCCAACACTGAAGCTTTCTTT.

V usage is TRBV30 and J usage is TRBJ2-1, with TRBD1 matching over 8 bases. V was clipped by 2 bases and J by 10 bases; unmatched bases: 4. Germline V gives CDR1 GTSNPN, CDR2 SVGIG (reference sequence). The CDR3 is 12 amino acids. This chain's CDR3 is CAWSPGGKEQFF. CDR3 coding DNA: TGTGCCTGGAGTCCAGGGGGCAAAGAGCAGTTCTTC.

This clone was counted ten times or more. J is TRBJ2-3 and V is TRBV18, with D tentatively TRBD1 or TRBD2 (5 bases each). The CDR3 is made up of 13 amino acids. The germline V gene encodes CDR1 KGHSH and CDR2 LQKENI. The V and J ends lost 8 bases and 2 bases respectively, with 11 bases between them. The CDR3 spells CASQGGHTDTQYF. The CDR3 region has the DNA TGTGCCAGCCAAGGAGGACACACAGATACGCAGTATTTT.